This TCR beta chain comes out of a study of cytotoxic CD8 clonotypes in ibrutinib-treated CLL. This clone turned up a few times. Clones were sequenced by immunoSEQ multiplex PCR, and TCRdb holds only the in-frame ones, with some missing. Of some 150,000 clones detected, 75% to 80% appear once; the ten largest clones hold around 4.9%. The length of the CDR3 is 14 residues. The V segment lost 3 bases and the J segment 8 bases; nucleotides outside the gene matches: 7. CDR1 is SGHTS, CDR2 YDEGEE, per germline. This clonotype originated in a human donor with chronic lymphocytic leukemia. The rearrangement uses TRBV5-8 and TRBJ1-2; 10 bases are shared with TRBD1. Sequenced material: PBMCs, taken after 24 months of ibrutinib treatment. CDR3: CASSWGDRGGGYTF. CDR3 DNA: TGTGCCAGCAGCTGGGGGGACAGGGGCGGAGGCTACACCTTC.